This entry concerns a single T cell receptor (beta chain). Sequenced by immunoSEQ multiplex PCR; TCRdb stores in-frame clones only, minus some. The repertoire holds around 20,000 clones, nearly 90% seen once, with over 4% in the top ten. Trimming cost V 3 bases and J 6 bases, with 15 bases left between them. CDR1 and CDR2 from the germline V gene are SGHDT and YYEEEE. CDR3 length: 15 amino acids. These data originate in a study of graft-versus-host responses after intestinal transplantation. The specimen was PBMCs, collected just over 64 days after intestinal transplantation. The TCR sequence derives from a human patient who received an intestinal transplant, so some T cells may come from the graft donor. The chain uses TRBV5-6 and TRBJ1-4; maybe TRBD1 (6 bases). CDR3 protein: CASSSEGEADEKLFF. The CDR3 nucleotides read TGTGCCAGCAGCTCGGAGGGGGAGGCCGATGAAAAACTGTTTTTT.